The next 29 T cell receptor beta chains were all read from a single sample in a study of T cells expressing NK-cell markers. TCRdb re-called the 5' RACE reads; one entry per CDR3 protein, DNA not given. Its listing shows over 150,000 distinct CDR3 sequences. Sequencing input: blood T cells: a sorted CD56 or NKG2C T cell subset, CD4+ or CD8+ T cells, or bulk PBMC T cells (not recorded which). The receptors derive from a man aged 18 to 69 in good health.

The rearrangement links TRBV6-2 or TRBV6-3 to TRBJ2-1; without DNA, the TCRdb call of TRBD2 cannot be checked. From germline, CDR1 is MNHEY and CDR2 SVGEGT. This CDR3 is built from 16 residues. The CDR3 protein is CASSYTSGGYLNEQFF.

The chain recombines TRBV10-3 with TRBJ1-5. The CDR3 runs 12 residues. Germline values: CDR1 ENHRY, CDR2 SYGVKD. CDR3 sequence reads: CAISETNQPQHF.

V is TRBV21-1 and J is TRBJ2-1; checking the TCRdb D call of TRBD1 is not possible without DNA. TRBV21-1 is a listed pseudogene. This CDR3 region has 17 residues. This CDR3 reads CASSPEGMAGSYNEQFF.

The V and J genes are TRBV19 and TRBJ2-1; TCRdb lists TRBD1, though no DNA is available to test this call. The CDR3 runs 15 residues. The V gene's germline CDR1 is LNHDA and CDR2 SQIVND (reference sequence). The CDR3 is CASSMLGQGVNEQFF.

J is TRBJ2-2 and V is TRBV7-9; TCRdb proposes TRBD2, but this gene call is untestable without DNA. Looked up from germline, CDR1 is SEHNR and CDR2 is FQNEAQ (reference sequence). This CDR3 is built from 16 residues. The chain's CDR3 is CASSYGTSGVTGELFF.

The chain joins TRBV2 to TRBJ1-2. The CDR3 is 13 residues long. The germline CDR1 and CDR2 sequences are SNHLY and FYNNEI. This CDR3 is CASSGQGLYGYTF.

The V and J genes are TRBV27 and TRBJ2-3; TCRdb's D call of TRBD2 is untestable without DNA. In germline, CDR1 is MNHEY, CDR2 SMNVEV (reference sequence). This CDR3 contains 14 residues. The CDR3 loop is CASTSGGGSDTQYF.

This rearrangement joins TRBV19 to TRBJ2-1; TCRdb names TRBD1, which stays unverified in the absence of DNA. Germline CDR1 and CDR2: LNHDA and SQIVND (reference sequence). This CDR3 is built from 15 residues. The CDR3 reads CASSIDHPSTGGQFF.

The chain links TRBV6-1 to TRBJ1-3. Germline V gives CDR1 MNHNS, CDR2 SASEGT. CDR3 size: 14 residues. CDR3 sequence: CASTLGGSGNTIYF.

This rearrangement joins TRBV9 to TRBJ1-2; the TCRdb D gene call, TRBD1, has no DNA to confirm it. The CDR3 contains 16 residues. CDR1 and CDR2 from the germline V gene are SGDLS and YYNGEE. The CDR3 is CASSERGTVSNYGYTF.

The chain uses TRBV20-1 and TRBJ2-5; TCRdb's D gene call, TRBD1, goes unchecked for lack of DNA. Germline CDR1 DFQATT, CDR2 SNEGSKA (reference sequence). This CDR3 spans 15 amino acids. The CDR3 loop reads CSPLGDRGAQETQYF.

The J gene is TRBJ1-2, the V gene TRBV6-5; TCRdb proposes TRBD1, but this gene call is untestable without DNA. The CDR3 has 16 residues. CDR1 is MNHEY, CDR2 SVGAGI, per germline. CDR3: CASSYFMDKTNYGYTF.

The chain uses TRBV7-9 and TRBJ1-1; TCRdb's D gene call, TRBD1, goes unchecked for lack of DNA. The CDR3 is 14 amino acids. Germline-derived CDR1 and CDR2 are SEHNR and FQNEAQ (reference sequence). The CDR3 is CASSSKTGVGEAFF.

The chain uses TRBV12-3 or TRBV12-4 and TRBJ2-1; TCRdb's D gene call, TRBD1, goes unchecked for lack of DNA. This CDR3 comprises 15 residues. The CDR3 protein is CASSPYRGLRNEQFF.

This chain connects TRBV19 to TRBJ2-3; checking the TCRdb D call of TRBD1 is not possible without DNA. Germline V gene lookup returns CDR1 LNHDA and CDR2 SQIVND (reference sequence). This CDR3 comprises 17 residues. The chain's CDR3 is CASSIDLGGFNTDTQYF.

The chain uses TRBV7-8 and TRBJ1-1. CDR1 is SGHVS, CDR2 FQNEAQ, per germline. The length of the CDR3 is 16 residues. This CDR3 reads CASSLGALQVNTEAFF.

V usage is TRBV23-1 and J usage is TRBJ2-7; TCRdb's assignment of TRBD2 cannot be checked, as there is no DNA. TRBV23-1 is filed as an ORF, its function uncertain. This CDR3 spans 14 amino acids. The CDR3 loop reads CASSGGRVLYEQYF.

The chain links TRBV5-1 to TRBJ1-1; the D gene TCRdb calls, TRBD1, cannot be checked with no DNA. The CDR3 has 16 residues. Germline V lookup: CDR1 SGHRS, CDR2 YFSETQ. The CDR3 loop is CASSPRRYGGETEAFF.

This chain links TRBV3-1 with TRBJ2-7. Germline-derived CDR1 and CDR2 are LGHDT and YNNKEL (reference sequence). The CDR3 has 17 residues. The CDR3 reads CASSQDQNGLSSYEQYF.

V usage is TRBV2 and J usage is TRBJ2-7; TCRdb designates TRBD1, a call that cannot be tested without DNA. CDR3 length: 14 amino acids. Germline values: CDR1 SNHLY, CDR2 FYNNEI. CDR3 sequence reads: CASSEGRRPGEQYF.

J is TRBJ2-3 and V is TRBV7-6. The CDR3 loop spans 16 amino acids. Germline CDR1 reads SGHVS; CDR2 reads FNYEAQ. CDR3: CASSFEPTGITDTQYF.

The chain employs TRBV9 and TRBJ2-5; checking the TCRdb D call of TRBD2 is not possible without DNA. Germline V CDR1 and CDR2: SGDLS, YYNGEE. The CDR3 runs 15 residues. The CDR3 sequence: CASSEGIFSGETQYF. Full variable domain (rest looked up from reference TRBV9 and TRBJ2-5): DSGVTQTPKHLITATGQRVTLRCSPRSGDLSVYWYQQSLDQGLQFLIQYYNGEERAKGNILERFSAQQFPDLHSELNLSSLELGDSALYFCASSEGIFSGETQYFGPGTRLLVL.

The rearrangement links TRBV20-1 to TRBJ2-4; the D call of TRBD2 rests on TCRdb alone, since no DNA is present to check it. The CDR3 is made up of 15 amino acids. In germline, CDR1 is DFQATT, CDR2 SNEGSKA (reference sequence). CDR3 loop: CSARWLAEPKNIQYF.

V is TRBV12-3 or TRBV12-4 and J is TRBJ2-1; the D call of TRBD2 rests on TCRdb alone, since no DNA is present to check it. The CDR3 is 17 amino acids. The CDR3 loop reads CASSHTSGGITYNEQFF.

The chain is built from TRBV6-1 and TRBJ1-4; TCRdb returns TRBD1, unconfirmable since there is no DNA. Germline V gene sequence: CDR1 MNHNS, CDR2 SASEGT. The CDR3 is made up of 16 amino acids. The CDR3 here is CASSHSPDRGPEKLFF.

The CDR3 is CATSREGILAKGTYEQYF. The V gene is TRBV15, the J gene TRBJ2-7; TCRdb designates TRBD1, a call that cannot be tested without DNA. Germline V lookup: CDR1 LNHNV, CDR2 YYDKDF (reference sequence). The CDR3 covers 18 residues. Variable domain in full (rest from reference TRBV15 and TRBJ2-7): DAMVIQNPRYQVTQFGKPVTLSCSQTLNHNVMYWYQQKSSQAPKLLFHYYDKDFNNEADTPDNFQSRRPNTSFCFLDIRSPGLGDTAMYLCATSREGILAKGTYEQYFGPGTRLTVT.

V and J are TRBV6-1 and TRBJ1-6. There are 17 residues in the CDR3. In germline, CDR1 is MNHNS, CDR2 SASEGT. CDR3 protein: CASSEALGVTYNSPLHF.

The CDR3 loop reads CASSQDVRAGEAFF. The chain has TRBV3-1 and TRBJ1-1; TCRdb outputs TRBD1, but without DNA this stays unchecked. The CDR3 spans 14 residues. CDR1 LGHDT and CDR2 YNNKEL come from the germline V gene (reference sequence).

The chain's CDR3 is CASSRGDASTDTQYF. This sequence joins TRBV11-2 and TRBJ2-3; the TCRdb D gene call, TRBD1, has no DNA to confirm it. Per germline, CDR1 SGHAT and CDR2 FQNNGV. The CDR3 extends over 15 amino acids.